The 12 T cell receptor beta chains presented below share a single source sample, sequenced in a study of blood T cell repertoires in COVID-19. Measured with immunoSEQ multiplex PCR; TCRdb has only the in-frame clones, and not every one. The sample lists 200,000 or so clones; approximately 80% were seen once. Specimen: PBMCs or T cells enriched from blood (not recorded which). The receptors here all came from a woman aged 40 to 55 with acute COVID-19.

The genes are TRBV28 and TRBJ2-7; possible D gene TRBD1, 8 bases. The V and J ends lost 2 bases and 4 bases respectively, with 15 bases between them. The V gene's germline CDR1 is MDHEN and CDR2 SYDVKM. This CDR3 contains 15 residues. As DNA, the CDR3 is TGTGCCAGCAGTTTAAGTTCACAGGGGGGGTACGAGCAGTACTTC. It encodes CASSLSSQGGYEQYF.

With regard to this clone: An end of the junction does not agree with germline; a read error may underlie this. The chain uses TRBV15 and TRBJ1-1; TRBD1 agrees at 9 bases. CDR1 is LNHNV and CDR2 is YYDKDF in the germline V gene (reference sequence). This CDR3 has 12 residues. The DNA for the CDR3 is TGTGCCACCAGCAGGGGGGACAGGGAGCCCTCATTT. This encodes CATSRGDREPSF.

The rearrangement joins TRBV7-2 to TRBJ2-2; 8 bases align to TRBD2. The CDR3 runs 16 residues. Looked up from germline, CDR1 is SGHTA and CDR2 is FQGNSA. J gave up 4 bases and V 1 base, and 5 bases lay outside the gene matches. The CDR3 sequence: CASSLVSGGATGELFF. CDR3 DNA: TGTGCCAGCAGCTTAGTGTCGGGAGGGGCCACCGGGGAGCTGTTTTTT.

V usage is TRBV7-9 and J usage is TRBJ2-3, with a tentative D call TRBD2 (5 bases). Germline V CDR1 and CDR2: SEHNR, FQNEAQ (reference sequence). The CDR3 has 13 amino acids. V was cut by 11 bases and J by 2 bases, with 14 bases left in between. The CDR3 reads CAEAERSTDTQYF. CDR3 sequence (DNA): TGTGCCGAAGCGGAGCGGTCCACAGATACGCAGTATTTT.

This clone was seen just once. CDR3 sequence reads: CASSFIRQDEQYF. In nucleotides, the CDR3 is TGTGCCAGCAGCTTTATTAGACAGGACGAGCAGTACTTC. The V and J genes are TRBV5-6 and TRBJ2-7; D is perhaps TRBD1 (6 bases). Trimming stripped 2 bases from V and 5 bases from J, with 11 bases between. The CDR3 is 13 amino acids. Germline V lookup: CDR1 SGHDT, CDR2 YYEEEE.

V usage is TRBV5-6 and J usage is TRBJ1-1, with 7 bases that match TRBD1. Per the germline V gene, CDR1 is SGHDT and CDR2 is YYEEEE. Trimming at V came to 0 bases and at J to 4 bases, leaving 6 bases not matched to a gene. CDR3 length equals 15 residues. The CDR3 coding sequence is TGTGCCAGCAGCTTGGTAGACAGGGTCATCACTGAAGCTTTCTTT. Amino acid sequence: CASSLVDRVITEAFF.

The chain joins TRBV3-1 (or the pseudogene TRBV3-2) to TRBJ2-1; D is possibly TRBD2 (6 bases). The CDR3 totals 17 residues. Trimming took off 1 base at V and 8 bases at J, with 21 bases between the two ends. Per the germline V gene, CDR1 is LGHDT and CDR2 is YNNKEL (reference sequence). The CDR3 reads CASSQGRETRARDEQFF. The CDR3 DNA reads TGTGCCAGCAGCCAAGGAAGGGAGACTAGGGCTAGGGATGAGCAGTTCTTC.

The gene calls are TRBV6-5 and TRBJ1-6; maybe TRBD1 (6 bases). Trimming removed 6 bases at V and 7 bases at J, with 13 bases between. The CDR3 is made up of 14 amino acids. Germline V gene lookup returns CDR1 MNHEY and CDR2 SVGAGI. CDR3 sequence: CASSKTGGNSPLHF. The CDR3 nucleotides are TGTGCCAGCAGCAAGACAGGCGGAAATTCACCCCTCCACTTT.

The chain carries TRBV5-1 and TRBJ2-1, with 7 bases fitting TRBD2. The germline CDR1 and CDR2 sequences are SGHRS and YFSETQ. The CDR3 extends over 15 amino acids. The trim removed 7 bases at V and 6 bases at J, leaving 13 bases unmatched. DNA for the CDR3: TGCGCCAGCTGTGCGGGAGAGAACGAGAGCAATGAGCAGTTCTTC. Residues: CASCAGENESNEQFF. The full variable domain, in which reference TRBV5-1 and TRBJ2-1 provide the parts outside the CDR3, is KAGVTQTPRYLIKTRGQQVTLSCSPISGHRSVSWYQQTPGQGLQFLFEYFSETQRNKGNFPGRFSGRQFSNSRSEMNVSTLELGDSALYLCASCAGENESNEQFFGPGTRLTVL.

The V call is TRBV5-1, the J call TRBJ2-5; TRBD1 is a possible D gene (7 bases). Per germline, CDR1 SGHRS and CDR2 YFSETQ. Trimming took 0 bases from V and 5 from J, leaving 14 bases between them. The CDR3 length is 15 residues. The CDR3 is CASSLAQGGLETQYF. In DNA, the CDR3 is TGCGCCAGCAGCTTGGCGCAGGGGGGTCTGGAGACCCAGTACTTC.

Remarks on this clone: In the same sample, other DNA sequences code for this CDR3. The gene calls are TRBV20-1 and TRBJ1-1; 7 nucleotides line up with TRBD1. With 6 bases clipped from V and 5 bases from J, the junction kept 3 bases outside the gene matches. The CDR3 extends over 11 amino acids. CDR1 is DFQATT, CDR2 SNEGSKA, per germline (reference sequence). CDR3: CSAARGTEAFF. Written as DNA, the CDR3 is TGCAGTGCCGCCAGGGGGACTGAAGCTTTCTTT.

The CDR3, as DNA: TGTGCCAGTAGTATTCACCCAGGACTAGCGGGAGTTCGGAATGAGCAGTTCTTC. Its translation: CASSIHPGLAGVRNEQFF. This chain joins TRBV19 and TRBJ2-1; 13 bases fit TRBD2. The CDR3 loop spans 18 amino acids. Germline V lookup: CDR1 LNHDA, CDR2 SQIVND (reference sequence). Trimming removed 3 bases from V and 7 bases from J; junction bases left unmatched: 12.